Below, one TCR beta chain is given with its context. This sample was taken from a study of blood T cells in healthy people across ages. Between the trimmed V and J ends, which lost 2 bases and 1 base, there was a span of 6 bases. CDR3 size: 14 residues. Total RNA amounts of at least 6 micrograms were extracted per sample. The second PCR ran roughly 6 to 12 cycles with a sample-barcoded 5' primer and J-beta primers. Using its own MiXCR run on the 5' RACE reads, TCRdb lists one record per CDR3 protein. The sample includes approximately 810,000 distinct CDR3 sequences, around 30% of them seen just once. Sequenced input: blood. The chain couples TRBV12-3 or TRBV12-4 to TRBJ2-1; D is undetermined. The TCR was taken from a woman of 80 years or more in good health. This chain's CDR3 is CASSLLLSYNEQFF. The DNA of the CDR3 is TGTGCCAGCAGTTTATTACTGTCCTACAATGAGCAGTTCTTC.